This T cell receptor beta chain was sequenced in a study of spatial heterogeneity in lung cancer (dated by TCRdb to 2018 to 2020). In terms of the full investigation: More beta-chain than alpha-chain transcripts were consistently detected, likely reflecting higher beta-chain transcript abundance. The study quantitatively compared TCR alpha and beta repertoires across multiple tumor regions, matched nontumor lung and blood in non-small cell lung cancer. The study linked features of the TCR repertoire to counts of nonsynonymous mutations, which were determined by whole-exome sequencing of tumor tissue. In the raw uncorrected reads, each unique combination of TCR and UMI appeared more than ten times on average. Both alpha and beta chains were TCR-sequenced in samples taken at surgery, namely 220 tumor regions, around 61 matched nontumor lung samples and around 53 PBMC samples. What the research found in general, with its limitations: Ubiquitous expanded tumor TCRs were found in blood more often at tumor resection than at routine follow-up. Additional single-cell paired TCR alpha and beta sequencing was considered necessary to confirm, at a functional level, the hypothesis that regional TCRs recognize regional mutations.

From the germline V gene, CDR1 is LGHNA and CDR2 is YSLEER. The CDR3 numbers 15 residues from cysteine through phenylalanine. Just CDR3 DNA is preserved here, 45 bases in frame from base 1. The V end loses 4 bases and the J end loses 0 bases, and a stretch of 13 bases separates them. The library came from 5' RACE. Sequencing was carried out with a NextSeq 500. The TCR library protocol attached a unique molecular identifier to each TCR cDNA molecule to allow correction of PCR and sequencing errors. Per the authors' processing: Decombinator tools were used for TCR identification, UMI-based error correction and CDR3 extraction. Expanded TCRs were defined as those above a frequency of 2 per 1,000, corresponding to the top 1% of the tumor frequency distribution. Each repertoire was subsampled 100 times to 5,000 TCRs, after which Renyi diversity was computed with the R vegan package. CDR3 similarity networks were constructed using string-kernel similarity of amino acid triplets, with links drawn between CDR3s whose pairwise similarity was above 0.82. TCRdb reprocessed the public reads (quality trimming at Q25 with fastp, clone calling with MiXCR) and kept in-frame beta chains. CDR3 protein duplicates are merged, each entry listing the most common genes and DNA. TCRdb, rather than the study authors, made the V and J calls. The sample records under 100,000 distinct CDR3 sequences, around 10% of which are singletons. Together, the top ten hold 6.5% to 8.5% of the sample.

For this clonotype: Its antigen specificity is not known. Base qualities are not provided; no much larger clone lies one nucleotide away.

The label giving this sample's time point can be read as: sample taken at primary tumor resection. Whole RNA extracted from tumor and nontumor lung tissue, or from cryopreserved PBMC samples, was used for TCR sequencing without cell sorting. Donors were approximately 72 patients with early-stage, untreated non-small cell lung cancer from the lung TRACERx cohort. Only patients for whom sufficient RNA was available from at least two tumor regions were selected for TCR sequencing. Sequencing used PBMCs, obtained at surgery. The chain links TRBV4-3 with TRBJ2-7, with a tentative D gene TRBD1 over 6 matching bases. This TCR was recovered from a male donor with early-stage non-small cell lung cancer. The DNA sequence is as follows: TGCGCCAGCAGCCTTTCCGACAGGAACTCCTACGAGCAGTACTTC. Protein translation: CASSLSDRNSYEQYF.